This TCR beta chain appears in the sequencing data of a study of T cell repertoires in cytomegalovirus infection. Notes on the study in general: Carriage of CMV together with the relevant HLA was identifiable through cumulative public TCR beta family frequency.

MiXCR was run by TCRdb on the reads, yielding one entry per CDR3 protein. The sample shows about 680,000 distinct CDR3 sequences, 24% of them seen only once. CDR3 size: 16 residues. The V segment lost 1 base and the J segment 5 bases; nucleotides outside the gene matches: 5. The germline gives CDR1 SGHTA, CDR2 FQGNSA. This clonotype came up many times. Its antigen is as yet unknown. The rearrangement uses TRBV7-2 and TRBJ2-2, with TRBD1 identical over 9 bases. The specimen was CD8+ T cells from PBMCs. The origin of this receptor is a human donor in good health (CMV status not recorded). Some clones in this sample may be carry-over from other donors' samples. The CDR3: CASSLEGQGGTGELFF. The CDR3 bases are TGTGCCAGCAGCTTAGAGGGACAGGGTGGTACCGGGGAGCTGTTTTTT.